The T cell receptor beta chain described here comes from a study of blood T cell repertoires in COVID-19. Study-level information: COVID-19 samples collected from the United States, Italy and Spain covered acute and convalescent phases.

Germline-derived CDR1 and CDR2 are SGHVS and FQNEAQ. There are 15 residues in the CDR3. Trimming removed 4 bases from V and 6 bases from J, with 18 bases in between. This clone appeared once. TCRdb's table, derived via immunoSEQ multiplex PCR, lists solely in-frame clones and lacks some. This table holds 45,000 to 55,000 clones, about 90% found once. The sequencing sample was made of peripheral blood. The V call is TRBV7-8, the J call TRBJ1-1; D might be TRBD1 (5 bases). The origin of this receptor is a human donor in a cohort sampled during active COVID-19. This CDR3 reads CASSSSTSRAAEAFF. The CDR3 nucleotides are TGTGCCAGCAGCTCCTCGACCTCCAGGGCAGCTGAAGCTTTCTTT.